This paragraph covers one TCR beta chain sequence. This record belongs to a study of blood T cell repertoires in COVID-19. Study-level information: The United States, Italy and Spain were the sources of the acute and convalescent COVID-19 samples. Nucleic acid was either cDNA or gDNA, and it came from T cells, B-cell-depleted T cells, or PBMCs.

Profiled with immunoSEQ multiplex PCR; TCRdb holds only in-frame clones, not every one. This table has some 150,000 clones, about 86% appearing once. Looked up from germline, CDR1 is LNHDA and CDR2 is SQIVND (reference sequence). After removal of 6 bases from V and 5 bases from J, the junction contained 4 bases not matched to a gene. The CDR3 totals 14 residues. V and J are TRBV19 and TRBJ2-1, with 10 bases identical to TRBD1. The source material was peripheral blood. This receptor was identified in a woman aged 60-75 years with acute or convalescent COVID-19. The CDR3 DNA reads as TGTGCCAGTAGGGGGACAGGGGTCGACAATGAGCAGTTCTTC. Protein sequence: CASRGTGVDNEQFF. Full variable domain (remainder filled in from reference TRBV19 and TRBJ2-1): DGGITQSPKYLFRKEGQNVTLSCEQNLNHDAMYWYRQDPGQGLRLIYYSQIVNDFQKGDIAEGYSVSREKKESFPLTVTSAQKNPTAFYLCASRGTGVDNEQFFGPGTRLTVL.